This T cell receptor beta chain was sequenced in a study of T cell responses to AZD1222 COVID-19 vaccine (dated by TCRdb to about 2021). The study in broad terms: TCR sequencing covered fewer than 250 trial participants: 200 to 220 given two doses of AZD1222 and approximately 25 given two doses of MenACWY control vaccine. Trial participants were enrolled by age into subgroups of 18-55, 56-69 and 70-plus years, and around 150, 28 and 57 TCR-sequenced participants, respectively, were included in these subgroups.

The CDR3 regions of human TCRbeta chains were subjected to immunosequencing. For the original study's pipeline: Repertoire TCRs were checked for matches against a reference library of SARS-CoV-2-specific TCRs that had been generated using the MIRA antigen-specificity platform. Breadth was defined as the fraction of unique TCRs that were SARS-CoV-2-associated. Depth was defined as the fraction of total T cells that were SARS-CoV-2-associated. Each spike-specific TCR was assigned to its reactive spike region and to a CD4 or CD8 class using the MIRA data. Log10-transformed breadth and depth values were compared by one-way ANOVA with Sidak's multiple comparisons tests. TCRdb's version of the immuneACCESS table is confined to in-frame rearrangements and falls short of the full clone set. An unresolved V gene accounts for under half of the shortfall where checked; the remainder is of unknown origin. Clone size and the V and J calls come from that table; the DNA yielded D and trimming. For this sample the table gives some 200,000 clones, of which about 93% were detected only once. The ten largest make up approximately 1% of the sample.

The time point label, read with the paper, signifies: baseline before first vaccination. The treatment or condition label here, explained by the study, means: meningococcal conjugate vaccine given as trial control. Vaccinee samples came from UK trials COV001 and COV002, including a single-blind randomized controlled phase 2/3 trial of AZD1222 (ChAdOx1 nCoV-19) in healthy adults. Trial participant PBMC samples were collected at day 0 and day 28 after the second dose for TCRbeta chain sequencing. Of note for this clone: Its antigen has not been determined. No base-level quality is on record; no much larger clone is a single base apart.

The full study reports these points: Conclusions about previously exposed vaccinees were limited because only 5 or 6 AZD1222 recipients were SARS-CoV-2 seropositive at baseline. Participants were mostly white British, with more females than males. The authors suggested clonal diversity may have been underestimated. In the small 56-69-year group, the increase in depth fell short of significance, most likely because of low power. After two AZD1222 doses, both the breadth and the depth of spike-specific TCRs were significantly higher than at day 0 and than in MenACWY recipients. Because no day 14 peak-response samples were available, repertoires were characterized only after the peak T cell response. Reportedly, almost half of the unique spike-specific TCRs recognized epitopes lying outside the regions that are mutated in the B.1.351 and B.1.1.7 variants. Vaccine-associated CD4 TCRs spanned the whole spike protein, with dominant responses in regions 160-218 and 743-854.

The CDR3 contains 14 residues, cysteine and phenylalanine counted. Just CDR3 DNA is preserved here, 42 bases in frame from base 1. V lost 4 bases and J lost 4 bases, and the count of bases not matched to a germline gene is 5. Sequences SGHTA (CDR1) and FQGNSA (CDR2) are obtained from the germline V gene. The sequence derives from an adult in good health. The chain was built from TRBV7-2 and TRBJ2-5, with 8 bases in between that match TRBD1. Material: peripheral blood, obtained on day 0 of MenACWY control vaccination. The CDR3 reads CASSYSRGLETQYF. The nucleotide sequence reads as follows: TGTGCCAGCAGCTATAGCAGGGGGCTAGAGACCCAGTACTTC.